These 20 T cell receptor beta chains share one sample of origin, sequenced in a study of glioma-infiltrating T cells after dendritic cell vaccination listed by TCRdb under 2016. Libraries were built with the immunoSEQ multiplex PCR assay. What TCRdb holds here is the immuneACCESS table cut down to in-frame rearrangements. Part of the clones is not present; checked against another copy, under half of the missing clones reflect an unresolved V gene, and the others are unexplained. The sample table records tens of thousands of clones; 86% of these occur just once. The ten largest make up about 9.9% of the sample. The label giving this sample's time point can be read as: after dendritic cell vaccination, including at tumor progression/relapse. Sequencing used blood, obtained after dendritic cell vaccination. The source of these receptors is a human donor with glioblastoma.

The chain uses TRBV6-5 and TRBJ1-5; D may be TRBD1 (5 bases). The V gene lost 8 bases and the J gene lost 4 bases, with 15 bases spanning the gap. Germline V lookup: CDR1 MNHEY, CDR2 SVGAGI. The CDR3 is made up of 14 amino acids. CDR3 in amino acids: CASATFDRNQPQHF. For the CDR3, the DNA is TGTGCCAGCGCCACCTTCGACAGAAATCAGCCCCAGCATTTT.

This sequence joins TRBV11-2 and TRBJ2-1; 10 bases line up with TRBD2. CDR1 is SGHAT and CDR2 is FQNNGV in the germline V gene. The trim removed 5 bases at V and 0 bases at J, leaving 7 bases unmatched. The CDR3 contains 17 residues. CDR3 sequence: CASSPWTSGYSYNEQFF. In DNA, the CDR3 is TGTGCCAGCAGCCCATGGACTAGCGGATACTCCTACAATGAGCAGTTCTTC. Full variable domain (remainder filled in from reference TRBV11-2 and TRBJ2-1): EAGVAQSPRYKIIEKRQSVAFWCNPISGHATLYWYQQILGQGPKLLIQFQNNGVVDDSQLPKDRFSAERLKGVDSTLKIQPAKLEDSAVYLCASSPWTSGYSYNEQFFGPGTRLTVL.

The V and J genes are TRBV2 and TRBJ2-7, with 12 bases that match TRBD2. This CDR3 spans 15 amino acids. V gave up 6 bases and J gave up 3 bases; unmatched junction bases: 6. Germline V gene lookup returns CDR1 SNHLY and CDR2 FYNNEI. DNA for the CDR3: TGTGCCAGCAGCCTAAGACTAGCGGGGGACTACGAGCAGTACTTC. Translating gives CASSLRLAGDYEQYF.

This rearrangement joins TRBV19 to TRBJ1-2; a weak D match, TRBD1 (6 bases). CDR1 and CDR2 (germline): LNHDA, SQIVND (reference sequence). V lost 4 bases, J lost 8 bases, and 11 bases lay in between. The CDR3 has 12 amino acids. The CDR3 bases are TGTGCCAGTAGTACAGGGGTGAGCGGCTACACCTTC. It specifies CASSTGVSGYTF.

This clone was seen just once. The rearrangement links TRBV4-2 to TRBJ1-2, with D possibly matching TRBD1 (6 bases). There are 15 residues in the CDR3. Germline loops: CDR1 LGHNA, CDR2 YNFKEQ. Trimming removed 3 bases at V and 4 bases at J, with 15 bases between. The CDR3 DNA reads TGTGCCAGCAGCCAGCCGTCCGGGACACCCTATGGCTACACCTTC. It codes for CASSQPSGTPYGYTF.

This chain joins TRBV6-5 and TRBJ1-1; D may be TRBD1 (5 bases). Germline V gene lookup returns CDR1 MNHEY and CDR2 SVGAGI. The CDR3 covers 14 residues. V was clipped by 4 bases and J by 6 bases, with 15 bases between them. CDR3 in DNA: TGTGCCAGCAGTTTCTTCCCCGGGGGTCCTGAAGCTTTCTTT. Residues: CASSFFPGGPEAFF.

The chain links TRBV7-9 to TRBJ1-4; 10 bases match TRBD1. CDR1 is SEHNR, CDR2 FQNEAQ, per germline (reference sequence). The length of the CDR3 is 15 residues. V was clipped by 4 bases and J by 10 bases; unmatched bases: 9. The CDR3 bases are TGTGCCAGCAGCTCTCCCGGGACAGGGGACTCAAAACTGTTTTTT. Its translation: CASSSPGTGDSKLFF. Based on the CDR3 plus reference TRBV7-9 and TRBJ1-4, the full variable domain is DTGVSQNPRHKITKRGQNVTFRCDPISEHNRLYWYRQTLGQGPEFLTYFQNEAQLEKSRLLSDRFSAERPKGSFSTLEIQRTEQGDSAMYLCASSSPGTGDSKLFFGSGTQLSVL.

This rearrangement joins TRBV11-2 to TRBJ1-1, with TRBD1 matching over 8 bases. CDR1 is SGHAT, CDR2 FQNNGV, per germline. J lost 6 bases, V lost 5 bases, and 5 bases had no gene match. The CDR3 totals 13 residues. DNA of the CDR3: TGTGCCAGCAGCCCGGACAGGGCTGCTGAAGCTTTCTTT. This codes for CASSPDRAAEAFF. The full variable domain, its missing parts supplied by reference TRBV11-2 and TRBJ1-1, is EAGVAQSPRYKIIEKRQSVAFWCNPISGHATLYWYQQILGQGPKLLIQFQNNGVVDDSQLPKDRFSAERLKGVDSTLKIQPAKLEDSAVYLCASSPDRAAEAFFGQGTRLTVV.

The V and J genes are TRBV19 and TRBJ1-1; D is possibly TRBD1 (5 bases). Germline CDR1 is LNHDA and CDR2 is SQIVND (reference sequence). CDR3 size: 13 residues. V dropped 3 bases and J dropped 1 base, with 6 bases sitting between them. CDR3 bases: TGTGCCAGTAGTATCGACAGGAACACTGAAGCTTTCTTT. It encodes CASSIDRNTEAFF.

The chain recombines TRBV14 with TRBJ1-4; the match to TRBD1 covers 7 bases. The V gene's germline CDR1 is SGHDN and CDR2 FVKESK. The J segment lost 7 bases and the V segment lost 5 bases, leaving 10 bases of the junction unmatched. The length of the CDR3 is 15 residues. The CDR3 sequence: CASSRTGDGGEKLFF. CDR3 in DNA: TGTGCCAGCAGCAGGACAGGCGACGGAGGTGAAAAACTGTTTTTT.

The CDR3 nucleotides read TGTGCCAGCAGCTTGGGTGGGACAGTTAATTCACCCCTCCACTTT. The encoded protein is CASSLGGTVNSPLHF. V usage is TRBV5-5 and J usage is TRBJ1-6; TRBD1 matches 7 bases. The CDR3 runs 15 residues. Germline V gives CDR1 SGHKS, CDR2 YYEKEE (reference sequence). V shed 0 bases and J 6 bases; nucleotides not matched to a gene: 3. The variable domain in full, with the rest retrieved from reference TRBV5-5 and TRBJ1-6, is DAGVTQSPTHLIKTRGQQVTLRCSPISGHKSVSWYQQVLGQGPQFIFQYYEKEERGRGNFPDRFSARQFPNYSSELNVNALLLGDSALYLCASSLGGTVNSPLHFGNGTRLTVT.

This chain connects TRBV9 to TRBJ2-1; the match to TRBD2 covers 7 bases. Trimming took 4 bases from V and 5 from J; bases not matched to a gene: 12. This CDR3 has 16 amino acids. Germline V gives CDR1 SGDLS, CDR2 YYNGEE. The CDR3 DNA reads as TGTGCCAGCAGCTCCATTCTAGCGGACATTAACAATGAGCAGTTCTTC. Translating it yields CASSSILADINNEQFF.

The rearrangement joins TRBV12-5 to TRBJ2-7; D uncertain. Germline lookup yields CDR1 LGHNT and CDR2 FRNRAP. The CDR3 has 14 residues. Trimming removed 2 bases from V and 2 bases from J, with 10 bases in between. DNA of the CDR3: TGTGCTAGTGGTTTGATCGTCTACCCCTACGAGCAGTACTTC. Its translation is CASGLIVYPYEQYF.

This chain links TRBV5-1 with TRBJ1-3; 7 nucleotides match TRBD1. Per germline, CDR1 SGHRS and CDR2 YFSETQ. J was trimmed by 0 bases and V by 4 bases; bases with no gene match: 4. This CDR3 has 15 amino acids. DNA of the CDR3: TGCGCCAGCAGCACCCGGACAGGCTCTGGAAACACCATATATTTT. Its translation is CASSTRTGSGNTIYF.

The J gene is TRBJ2-1, the V gene TRBV27, with no clear D. V shed 7 bases and J shed 4 bases, with 11 bases lying between them. The germline V gene encodes CDR1 MNHEY and CDR2 SMNVEV (reference sequence). This CDR3 contains 13 residues. The DNA for the CDR3 is TGTGCCAGCACCACTTCGTTGTACAATGAGCAGTTCTTC. This encodes CASTTSLYNEQFF.

The J gene is TRBJ1-1, the V gene TRBV6-4, with 8 bases identical to TRBD1. With 5 bases clipped from V and 4 bases from J, the junction kept 9 bases outside the gene matches. The germline CDR1 and CDR2 sequences are MRHNA and SNTAGT. The CDR3 covers 15 residues. CDR3 nucleotide sequence: TGTGCCAGCAGTTATCAGGGGGCCCAGAGCACTGAAGCTTTCTTT. Encoded protein: CASSYQGAQSTEAFF.

The rearrangement links TRBV10-3 to TRBJ1-2; D unresolved. V was shortened by 0 bases and J by 4 bases, with 12 bases between the two germline ends. The CDR3 has 15 amino acids. Germline loops: CDR1 ENHRY, CDR2 SYGVKD. CDR3 bases: TGTGCCATCAGTGAGTCTTCCCAGGCATTCTATGGCTACACCTTC. The encoded protein is CAISESSQAFYGYTF.

In its sample, this clone was seen once. CDR3 sequence: CASSVAGRDPFGELFF. CDR3 DNA: TGCGCCAGCAGCGTAGCGGGTCGGGATCCATTCGGGGAGCTGTTTTTT. The V gene is TRBV5-1, the J gene TRBJ2-2, with 7 bases lining up with TRBD2. This CDR3 is 16 amino acids long. CDR1 SGHRS and CDR2 YFSETQ come from the germline V gene. Trimming took 4 bases from V and 7 from J; bases not matched to a gene: 13.

The V call is TRBV29-1, the J call TRBJ2-2; D uncertain. V dropped 2 bases and J dropped 1 base, with 5 bases sitting between them. This CDR3 has 13 amino acids. CDR1 and CDR2 (germline): SQVTM, ANQGSEA. DNA of the CDR3: TGCAGCGTTGAACCGGGGAACACCGGGGAGCTGTTTTTT. This sequence encodes CSVEPGNTGELFF.

V usage is TRBV6-5 and J usage is TRBJ2-7; the match to TRBD2 covers 13 bases. J lost 9 bases, V lost 4 bases, and 9 bases had no gene match. In germline, CDR1 is MNHEY, CDR2 SVGAGI. CDR3 length: 15 residues. CDR3 loop: CASSSPTSGRPRQYF. As DNA, the CDR3 is TGTGCCAGCAGTTCCCCGACTAGCGGGAGGCCTCGGCAGTACTTC.